Below are 30 T cell receptor beta chains sequenced from a single sample in a study of cytomegalovirus exposure and HLA in healthy donors. PCR amplification relied on 60 Vbeta primers (plus 13 Jbeta primers). The protocol was immunoSEQ multiplex PCR, while the TCRdb copy is restricted to in-frame clones and leaves out a portion. This sample has 130,000 to 150,000 clones; about 74% occur once, and the top ten carry approximately 4.3%. The specimen was PBMCs. Source of these receptors: a man aged 18 to 30 in good health and CMV-seropositive.

This clone came up a few times. The gene calls are TRBV15 and TRBJ2-5; D unclear. The germline V gene has CDR1 LNHNV and CDR2 YYDKDF (reference sequence). V shed 0 bases and J shed 4 bases, with 12 bases lying between them. This CDR3 spans 15 amino acids. The CDR3 DNA sequence: TGTGCCACCAGCAGAGATTATCACCGGGTAGAGACCCAGTACTTC. The encoded protein is CATSRDYHRVETQYF.

The rearrangement uses TRBV9 and TRBJ1-1, with unresolved D. Germline CDR1 SGDLS, CDR2 YYNGEE. V dropped 0 bases and J dropped 3 bases, with 21 bases sitting between them. CDR3 length: 18 amino acids. Here the CDR3 reads CASSVAALGGSPDTEAFF. In DNA, the CDR3 is TGTGCCAGCAGCGTAGCGGCATTGGGAGGGTCCCCCGACACTGAAGCTTTCTTT.

The J gene is TRBJ1-5, the V gene TRBV18; 8 bases line up with TRBD1. The CDR3 runs 15 residues. With 4 bases clipped from V and 6 bases from J, the junction kept 8 bases outside the gene matches. Germline assignment: CDR1 KGHSH and CDR2 LQKENI. In nucleotides, the CDR3 is TGTGCCAGCTCACAAAGGCAGGGGGCTGGTCAGCCCCAGCATTTT. Translated, it gives CASSQRQGAGQPQHF.

The chain recombines TRBV11-2 with TRBJ1-6; D perhaps matches TRBD1 (5 bases). The CDR3 totals 17 residues. The germline gives CDR1 SGHAT, CDR2 FQNNGV. Trimming left V 5 bases short and J 6 bases short, with 20 bases between. The CDR3 DNA reads as TGTGCCAGCAGCCCCCGGGGCGGGGGAGTCGGTAATTCACCCCTCCACTTT. Its translation is CASSPRGGGVGNSPLHF.

V usage is TRBV7-9 and J usage is TRBJ2-7, with TRBD1 matching over 7 bases. V trimming: 3 bases; J trimming: 3 bases; junction bases outside the gene matches: 5. Germline CDR1 is SEHNR and CDR2 is FQNEAQ (reference sequence). The CDR3 has 14 residues. For the CDR3, the DNA is TGTGCCAGCAGCTTTGGGACAGTAGACTACGAGCAGTACTTC. It yields the protein CASSFGTVDYEQYF.

V is TRBV11-2 and J is TRBJ1-5, with TRBD1 matching over 9 bases. V trimming: 3 bases; J trimming: 5 bases; junction bases outside the gene matches: 2. Germline CDR1 is SGHAT and CDR2 is FQNNGV. The CDR3 has 14 residues. CDR3 in DNA: TGTGCCAGCAGCTTTTGGGACAGGGATCAGCCCCAGCATTTT. It specifies CASSFWDRDQPQHF.

CDR3 coding DNA: TGCAGTGCACTTAGCACAGATACGCAGTATTTT. Amino acids: CSALSTDTQYF. The chain carries TRBV20-1 and TRBJ2-3; D ambiguous. Trimming took off 6 bases at V and 0 bases at J, with 4 bases between the two ends. Germline CDR1 and CDR2: DFQATT and SNEGSKA (reference sequence). This CDR3 has 11 residues.

The J gene is TRBJ2-5, the V gene TRBV5-6; 8 bases fit TRBD2. This CDR3 contains 18 residues. Germline V lookup: CDR1 SGHDT, CDR2 YYEEEE. The ends lost 4 bases at V and 0 bases at J; junction bases unmatched: 14. CDR3 residues: CASSAPGLGRGYQETQYF. The CDR3 region has the DNA TGTGCCAGCAGCGCCCCGGGACTAGGGAGAGGTTACCAAGAGACCCAGTACTTC.

The chain's CDR3 is CASSLAWPNYGYTF. Written as DNA, the CDR3 is TGTGCCAGCAGCTTAGCGTGGCCAAACTATGGCTACACCTTC. The V gene is TRBV7-9, the J gene TRBJ1-2, with no clear D. The germline gives CDR1 SEHNR, CDR2 FQNEAQ (reference sequence). The length of the CDR3 is 14 residues. V lost 0 bases, J lost 2 bases, and 7 bases lay in between.

This clone showed up just a few times. The J gene is TRBJ2-3, the V gene TRBV4-2; D may be TRBD1 (7 bases). The CDR3 contains 16 residues. Trimming removed 1 base at V and 6 bases at J, with 17 bases between. The germline gives CDR1 LGHNA, CDR2 YNFKEQ. The CDR3 coding sequence is TGTGCCAGCAGCCAAGTAGGCAGGGGGGAGTGGGATACGCAGTATTTT. As protein: CASSQVGRGEWDTQYF.

Only a few counts were recorded for this clone. This chain uses TRBV2 with TRBJ2-7; 7 bases line up with TRBD2. The junction had 11 bases not matched to a gene; V was cut back by 6 bases and J by 6 bases. Germline-derived CDR1 and CDR2 are SNHLY and FYNNEI. The CDR3 runs 14 residues. The DNA of the CDR3 is TGTGCCAGCAGCCCCTCCAGCGGGGCGATCGAGCAGTACTTC. Residues: CASSPSSGAIEQYF.

The CDR3 DNA is TGTGCCAGCAGTACCCTTTCCACTTATGGCTACACCTTC. Residues: CASSTLSTYGYTF. The chain couples TRBV28 to TRBJ1-2; D remains ambiguous. V was pared by 5 bases and J by 5 bases, with 12 bases between. Looked up from germline, CDR1 is MDHEN and CDR2 is SYDVKM. The CDR3 contains 13 residues.

The chain's CDR3 is CASSPGTGGSGANVLTF. The CDR3, as DNA: TGCGCCAGCAGCCCGGGGACAGGGGGCTCTGGGGCCAACGTCCTGACTTTC. The rearrangement links TRBV5-1 to TRBJ2-6; 11 nucleotides match TRBD1. V gave up 4 bases and J gave up 0 bases; unmatched junction bases: 3. The CDR3 spans 17 residues. CDR1 is SGHRS and CDR2 is YFSETQ in the germline V gene.

This clone was detected only a few times. The J gene is TRBJ2-7, the V gene TRBV11-2; 8 bases match TRBD1. CDR1 is SGHAT and CDR2 is FQNNGV in the germline V gene. The J segment lost 2 bases and the V segment lost 6 bases, leaving 9 bases of the junction unmatched. CDR3 length: 15 amino acids. CDR3 residues: CASRYQGAGTYEQYF. DNA for the CDR3: TGTGCCAGCAGATACCAGGGGGCCGGTACCTACGAGCAGTACTTC.

The table lists this clone with a few counts. The V call is TRBV7-2, the J call TRBJ2-4, with 12 bases fitting TRBD2. CDR3 length: 14 residues. The trim removed 1 base at V and 11 bases at J, leaving 3 bases unmatched. In germline, CDR1 is SGHTA, CDR2 FQGNSA. CDR3 DNA sequence: TGTGCCAGCAGCTTAGATCTAGCGGGGGGGTTTCAGTACTTC. Encoded protein: CASSLDLAGGFQYF. The variable domain in full, with the rest retrieved from reference TRBV7-2 and TRBJ2-4, is GAGVSQSPSNKVTEKGKDVELRCDPISGHTALYWYRQSLGQGLEFLIYFQGNSAPDKSGLPSDRFSAERTGGSVSTLTIQRTQQEDSAVYLCASSLDLAGGFQYFGAGTRLSVL.

This chain joins TRBV6-6 and TRBJ2-7; maybe TRBD1 (5 bases). The V gene lost 5 bases and the J gene lost 0 bases, with 14 bases spanning the gap. Germline V gene data show CDR1 as MNHNY and CDR2 as SVGAGI (reference sequence). This CDR3 has 15 amino acids. The CDR3 sequence is CASSKTALSSYEQYF. The CDR3 region has the DNA TGTGCCAGCAGTAAGACAGCCCTGAGCTCCTACGAGCAGTACTTC.

The V call is TRBV28, the J call TRBJ1-2, with TRBD1 identical over 7 bases. The V gene's germline CDR1 is MDHEN and CDR2 SYDVKM. The CDR3 has 14 amino acids. The V segment lost 6 bases and the J segment 8 bases; nucleotides outside the gene matches: 12. CDR3 nucleotide sequence: TGTGCCAGCAGCACCCCCGACAGGGTGCAGGGCTACACCTTC. It encodes CASSTPDRVQGYTF.

In this sample, this clone turned up once. This chain joins TRBV9 and TRBJ2-7; TRBD2 is a possible D gene (6 bases). CDR3 length equals 14 residues. The germline V gene has CDR1 SGDLS and CDR2 YYNGEE. V dropped 4 bases and J dropped 7 bases, with 18 bases sitting between them. The CDR3 sequence is CASSLRDFPGEQYF. CDR3 DNA sequence: TGTGCCAGCAGCTTACGGGACTTTCCGGGGGAGCAGTACTTC.

This chain connects TRBV6-5 to TRBJ1-6; D is uncertain. V lost 0 bases and J 8 bases, leaving 11 bases between the germline ends. Germline CDR1 reads MNHEY; CDR2 reads SVGAGI. This CDR3 is built from 15 residues. CDR3 bases: TGTGCCAGCAGTTACTCGGGCACAGTGGATTCACCCCTCCACTTT. It translates to CASSYSGTVDSPLHF.

This clone is a singleton in its sample. The chain carries TRBV6-1 and TRBJ2-7; no reliable D call. The ends were cut back, 6 bases at V and 0 bases at J, with 12 bases in the middle. CDR3 length: 14 amino acids. Germline values: CDR1 MNHNS, CDR2 SASEGT. CDR3 nucleotide sequence: TGTGCCAGCAGCCCCGTCTACAGCTCCTACGAGCAGTACTTC. Protein: CASSPVYSSYEQYF.

This chain joins TRBV7-8 and TRBJ1-1; no firm D call. The CDR3 covers 13 residues. Germline assignment: CDR1 SGHVS and CDR2 FQNEAQ. V dropped 3 bases and J dropped 2 bases, with 7 bases sitting between them. The CDR3 bases are TGTGCCAGCAGCTTCCGGGTTAACACTGAAGCTTTCTTT. As protein: CASSFRVNTEAFF.

The J gene is TRBJ1-1, the V gene TRBV18; D unresolved. The CDR3 consists of 12 residues. V was cut by 3 bases and J by 1 base, with 3 bases left in between. Germline CDR1 and CDR2: KGHSH and LQKENI. The CDR3 nucleotides are TGTGCCAGCTCACCCAGGAACACTGAAGCTTTCTTT. Amino acid sequence: CASSPRNTEAFF. Complete variable domain (other parts from reference TRBV18 and TRBJ1-1): NAGVMQNPRHLVRRRGQEARLRCSPMKGHSHVYWYRQLPEEGLKFMVYLQKENIIDESGMPKERFSAEFPKEGPSILRIQQVVRGDSAAYFCASSPRNTEAFFGQGTRLTVV.

The chain joins TRBV4-1 to TRBJ2-3; 11 bases map to TRBD2. This CDR3 has 16 residues. Looked up from germline, CDR1 is MGHRA and CDR2 is YSYEKL. Losses at the gene ends were 4 bases for V and 2 bases for J; bases not matched to a gene: 5. CDR3 nucleotide sequence: TGCGCCAGCAGCCTACGACTAGCGGGGAACACAGATACGCAGTATTTT. Translated: CASSLRLAGNTDTQYF.

The CDR3 sequence is CASNNGQSSYNEQFF. CDR3 bases: TGTGCCAGTAACAATGGCCAGTCCTCCTACAATGAGCAGTTCTTC. This chain joins TRBV19 and TRBJ2-1, with D hard to call. Germline CDR1 and CDR2: LNHDA and SQIVND (reference sequence). The CDR3 is made up of 15 amino acids. Trimming pared 7 bases from V and 0 bases from J, leaving 13 bases between.

The genes are TRBV27 and TRBJ2-1; TRBD1 matches at 7 bases. V gave up 5 bases and J gave up 0 bases; unmatched junction bases: 7. Germline lookup yields CDR1 MNHEY and CDR2 SMNVEV (reference sequence). The CDR3 length is 16 residues. CDR3 residues: CASSDFDRVSYNEQFF. The CDR3 DNA follows: TGTGCCAGCAGTGATTTCGACAGGGTCTCCTACAATGAGCAGTTCTTC.

V usage is TRBV20-1 and J usage is TRBJ2-7, with D possibly matching TRBD1 (6 bases). Germline loops: CDR1 DFQATT, CDR2 SNEGSKA (reference sequence). The CDR3 is 11 amino acids. Deletions cut 5 bases from V and 9 bases from J, with 14 bases between. For the CDR3, the DNA is TGCAGTGCTCCAGGACAGATCGGGCAGTACTTC. This codes for CSAPGQIGQYF.

V usage is TRBV27 and J usage is TRBJ1-1; TRBD1 might be the D (5 bases). With 0 bases removed from V and 3 bases from J, the gap between germline ends came to 11 bases. The CDR3 has 15 residues. Per germline, CDR1 MNHEY and CDR2 SMNVEV (reference sequence). CDR3 sequence: CASSLSMWGDTEAFF. The DNA for the CDR3 is TGTGCCAGCAGTTTATCGATGTGGGGGGACACTGAAGCTTTCTTT.

For the CDR3, the DNA is TGCGCCAGCAGTGCAGGGGAAGGAAATGAGCAGTTCTTC. This encodes CASSAGEGNEQFF. The J gene is TRBJ2-1, the V gene TRBV5-1; D is perhaps TRBD1 (6 bases). Germline V CDR1 and CDR2: SGHRS, YFSETQ. Trimming took off 5 bases at V and 7 bases at J, with 13 bases between the two ends. The CDR3 is 13 amino acids.

The chain uses TRBV28 and TRBJ2-1; 10 positions agree with TRBD2. Germline values: CDR1 MDHEN, CDR2 SYDVKM. This CDR3 region has 14 residues. The V gene end was trimmed by 6 bases and the J gene end by 2 bases; junction bases not matched to a gene: 1. The CDR3 region has the DNA TGTGCCAGCAGACTAGCGGGGACCTACAATGAGCAGTTCTTC. It yields the protein CASRLAGTYNEQFF.

The chain is built from TRBV4-3 and TRBJ2-7; 10 positions agree with TRBD2. The CDR3 spans 16 residues. Per the germline V gene, CDR1 is LGHNA and CDR2 is YSLEER. V lost 4 bases, J lost 6 bases, and 12 bases stayed unmatched. Here the CDR3 reads CASSPLRLAGLGEQYF. In DNA form, the CDR3 reads TGCGCCAGCAGCCCCTTGAGACTAGCGGGCCTCGGCGAGCAGTACTTC.